The 14 T cell receptor beta chains below come from one sample, sequenced in a study of T cells in Graves' hyperthyroidism and ophthalmopathy. TCR beta CDR3 region amplification was performed from RNA transcripts. The TCR CDR3 was amplified in a first-round RT-PCR using the HTBI primer set. TCRdb analysed the multiplex PCR reads with MiXCR anew, one entry per CDR3 protein. Found here are roughly 660,000 distinct CDR3 sequences, about 18% of them singletons; the top ten hold about 14%. Material for sequencing was blood. The receptors shown here come from a man aged 50 or older with Graves' hyperthyroidism.

This clonotype was seen repeatedly, ten times or more. V is TRBV28 and J is TRBJ1-1; a possible D gene is TRBD1 (5 bases). This CDR3 region has 14 residues. Germline V gene lookup returns CDR1 MDHEN and CDR2 SYDVKM. Trimming left V 3 bases short and J 5 bases short, with 13 bases between. CDR3 sequence (DNA): TGTGCCAGCAGTTTTACAGTCCGGGGGACTGAAGCTTTCTTT. Its protein is CASSFTVRGTEAFF.

The sample holds many counts of this clonotype. The rearrangement links TRBV2 to TRBJ1-2; perhaps TRBD1 as D (5 bases). This CDR3 is 13 amino acids long. CDR1 is SNHLY and CDR2 is FYNNEI in the germline V gene. The V and J ends lost 4 bases and 3 bases respectively, with 9 bases between them. The CDR3 spells CASSGTGDYGYTF. The DNA for the CDR3 is TGTGCCAGCAGTGGTACAGGTGACTATGGCTACACCTTC.

This clonotype was found many times. The J gene is TRBJ2-7, the V gene TRBV6-1; 8 bases match TRBD2. Germline CDR1 and CDR2: MNHNS and SASEGT. The CDR3 is 16 residues long. Trimming at V came to 0 bases and at J to 5 bases, leaving 9 bases not matched to a gene. The CDR3 bases are TGTGCCAGCAGTGAAGCCCGGGGAAGCGGGAGTGACGAGCAGTACTTC. Amino acids: CASSEARGSGSDEQYF.

Details on this clonotype: A clone one base away is much larger, so this may be a read error. The chain links TRBV28 to TRBJ2-7; TRBD2 is a possible D gene (5 bases). The germline V gene encodes CDR1 MDHEN and CDR2 SYDVKM. This CDR3 contains 13 residues. DNA for the CDR3: TGTGCCAGCGGTTTAGGGAGTCCCTACGAGCAGTACTTC. It yields the protein CASGLGSPYEQYF.

This clonotype has just a few counts. This rearrangement joins TRBV4-1 to TRBJ2-5; TRBD2 might be the D (5 bases). CDR1 MGHRA and CDR2 YSYEKL come from the germline V gene. The V end was cut by 1 base, the J end by 0 bases, with 9 bases between. The CDR3 extends over 15 amino acids. CDR3 amino acids: CASSQGETYQETQYF. In nucleotides, the CDR3 is TGCGCCAGCAGCCAAGGGGAGACGTACCAAGAGACCCAGTACTTC.

The rearrangement links TRBV11-2 to TRBJ2-1; 11 bases map to TRBD2. V shed 10 bases, J shed 7 bases, and the junction held 9 bases outside the gene matches. CDR1 is SGHAT and CDR2 is FQNNGV in the germline V gene. The CDR3 runs 14 residues. In nucleotides, the CDR3 is TGTGCCACCACGGGACTAGCGGTTTTTAATGAGCAGTTCTTC. Protein product: CATTGLAVFNEQFF.

The chain uses TRBV12-3 or TRBV12-4 and TRBJ2-5; D might be TRBD2 (6 bases). This CDR3 has 14 amino acids. Trimming stripped 2 bases from V and 5 bases from J, with 12 bases between. CDR3 sequence (DNA): TGTGCCAGCAGTTTAATGGGGGGAAAGGAGACCCAGTACTTC. Protein: CASSLMGGKETQYF.

This clonotype was seen at least ten times. The chain links TRBV28 to TRBJ1-6; D gene unclear. V lost 6 bases and J lost 10, with 16 bases in between. This CDR3 has 14 amino acids. The V gene's germline CDR1 is MDHEN and CDR2 SYDVKM. CDR3 nucleotide sequence: TGTGCCAGCAGATCATACATCGACTCGTCACCCCTCCACTTT. Residues: CASRSYIDSSPLHF.

The chain couples TRBV20-1 to TRBJ2-1; 10 positions agree with TRBD2. The J segment lost 6 bases and the V segment lost 2 bases, leaving 10 bases of the junction unmatched. This CDR3 spans 16 amino acids. Per germline, CDR1 DFQATT and CDR2 SNEGSKA (reference sequence). The CDR3 DNA sequence: TGCAGTGCTAGACCCGATACTAGCGGGAACGTCAATGAGCAGTTCTTC. Translation: CSARPDTSGNVNEQFF.

CDR3 nucleotides: TGTGCCAGCAGTTTAAACGAGCGGATCTACGAGCAGTACTTC. Translating it yields CASSLNERIYEQYF. V usage is TRBV28 and J usage is TRBJ2-7, with D perhaps matching TRBD2 (5 bases). V gave up 2 bases and J gave up 3 bases, with 11 bases separating them. CDR3 size: 14 residues. CDR1 MDHEN and CDR2 SYDVKM come from the germline V gene.

This clonotype came up many times. The V gene is TRBV20-1, the J gene TRBJ1-1; a possible D gene is TRBD1 (6 bases). CDR1 and CDR2 (germline): DFQATT, SNEGSKA (reference sequence). The CDR3 length is 14 residues. The V end lost 1 base, the J end lost 1 base, and 10 bases lay between the germline ends. This chain's CDR3 is CSARVPGQNTEAFF. The CDR3 coding sequence is TGCAGTGCTAGAGTACCGGGACAGAACACTGAAGCTTTCTTT.

This chain connects TRBV5-1 to TRBJ2-7, with D possibly being TRBD2 (5 bases). CDR1 SGHRS and CDR2 YFSETQ come from the germline V gene. The CDR3 has 14 residues. V was trimmed by 1 base and J by 3 bases, leaving 11 bases between them. In DNA, the CDR3 is TGCGCCAGCAGCTTGAGGCTAGAGGGCTACGAGCAGTACTTC. Protein sequence: CASSLRLEGYEQYF.

This clonotype was counted ten times or more. The chain employs TRBV18 and TRBJ1-4, with D possibly being TRBD1 (5 bases). The CDR3 totals 15 residues. From germline, CDR1 is KGHSH and CDR2 LQKENI. V lost 5 bases to trimming and J lost 8 bases, with 18 bases between them. The DNA for the CDR3 is TGTGCCAGCTCAGCCGGGCAGGGCGACGTAGAAAAACTGTTTTTT. As protein: CASSAGQGDVEKLFF.

This clonotype has a count of ten or more. The chain combines TRBV7-6 with TRBJ2-2; no clear D gene. This CDR3 region has 15 residues. With 5 bases removed from V and 4 bases from J, the gap between germline ends came to 14 bases. The germline gives CDR1 SGHVS, CDR2 FNYEAQ. This chain's CDR3 is CASSAPSAATGELFF. For the CDR3, the DNA is TGTGCCAGCAGCGCTCCCAGTGCGGCCACCGGGGAGCTGTTTTTT.